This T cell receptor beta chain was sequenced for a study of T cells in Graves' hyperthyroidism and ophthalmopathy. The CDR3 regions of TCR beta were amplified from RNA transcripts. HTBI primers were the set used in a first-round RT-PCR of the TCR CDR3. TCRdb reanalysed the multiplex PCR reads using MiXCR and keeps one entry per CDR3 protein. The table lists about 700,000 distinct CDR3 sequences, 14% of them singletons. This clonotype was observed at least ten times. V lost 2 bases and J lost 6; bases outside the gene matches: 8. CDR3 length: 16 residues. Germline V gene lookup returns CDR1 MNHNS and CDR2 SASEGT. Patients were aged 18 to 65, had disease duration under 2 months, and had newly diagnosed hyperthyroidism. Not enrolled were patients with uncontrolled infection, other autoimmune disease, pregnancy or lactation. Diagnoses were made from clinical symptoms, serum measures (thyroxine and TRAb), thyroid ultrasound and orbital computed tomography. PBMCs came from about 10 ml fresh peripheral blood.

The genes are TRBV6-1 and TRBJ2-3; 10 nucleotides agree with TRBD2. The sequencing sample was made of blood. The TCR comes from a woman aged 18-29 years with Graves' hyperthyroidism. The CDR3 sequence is CASSERLAGVDDTQYF. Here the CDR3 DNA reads TGTGCCAGCAGTGAAAGGCTAGCGGGAGTAGACGATACGCAGTATTTT.